The clone carrying this T cell receptor (beta chain) was observed many times. Antigen: not known. Cells sorted as Tregs were CD4+, CD25+ and CD127-/low. The V gene's germline CDR1 is SNHLY and CDR2 FYNNEI. The V segment lost 7 bases and the J segment 4 bases; nucleotides outside the gene matches: 12. This CDR3 spans 15 amino acids. General study points: Greatest tumor Treg TCR overlap was with tumor naive CD4+ cells. In terms of TCR gene usage, tumor memory CD4+ T cells clustered together with blood and lymph node memory CD4+ cells, as well as with lymph node naive CD4+ cells. The larger cohort examined one V-J beta rearrangement, not whole repertoires.

Semi-nested PCR with Nested Universal Primer A followed constant-region reverse priming of full-length variable regions. TCRdb reanalysed the 5' RACE reads using MiXCR and keeps one entry per CDR3 protein. Found here are 52,000 or so distinct CDR3 sequences, around 21% of them singletons; the top ten hold 3.2%. Sequencing used tumor-infiltrating Tregs sorted from the breast tumor. This clonotype was sampled from a female donor with breast cancer. The rearrangement joins TRBV2 to TRBJ2-5, with TRBD1 identical over 7 bases. In DNA, the CDR3 is TGTGCCAGCACAAGGGACAGCCCCCCAGGAGAGACCCAGTACTTC. It codes for CASTRDSPPGETQYF.